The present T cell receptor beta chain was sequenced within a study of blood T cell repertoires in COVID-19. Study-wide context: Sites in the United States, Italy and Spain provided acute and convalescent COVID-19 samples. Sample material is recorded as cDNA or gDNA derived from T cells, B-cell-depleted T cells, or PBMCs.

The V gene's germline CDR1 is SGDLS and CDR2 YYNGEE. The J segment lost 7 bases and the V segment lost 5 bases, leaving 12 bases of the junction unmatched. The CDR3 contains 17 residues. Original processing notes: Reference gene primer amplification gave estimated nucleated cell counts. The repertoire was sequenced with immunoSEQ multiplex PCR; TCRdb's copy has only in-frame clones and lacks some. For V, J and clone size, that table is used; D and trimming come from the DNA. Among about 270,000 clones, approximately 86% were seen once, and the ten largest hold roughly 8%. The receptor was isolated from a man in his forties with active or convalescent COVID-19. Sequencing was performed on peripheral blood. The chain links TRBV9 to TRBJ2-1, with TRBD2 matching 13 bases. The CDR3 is CASSRGTSGIIGNEQFF. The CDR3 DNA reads TGTGCCAGCAGTAGGGGGACTAGCGGGATAATAGGAAATGAGCAGTTCTTC.